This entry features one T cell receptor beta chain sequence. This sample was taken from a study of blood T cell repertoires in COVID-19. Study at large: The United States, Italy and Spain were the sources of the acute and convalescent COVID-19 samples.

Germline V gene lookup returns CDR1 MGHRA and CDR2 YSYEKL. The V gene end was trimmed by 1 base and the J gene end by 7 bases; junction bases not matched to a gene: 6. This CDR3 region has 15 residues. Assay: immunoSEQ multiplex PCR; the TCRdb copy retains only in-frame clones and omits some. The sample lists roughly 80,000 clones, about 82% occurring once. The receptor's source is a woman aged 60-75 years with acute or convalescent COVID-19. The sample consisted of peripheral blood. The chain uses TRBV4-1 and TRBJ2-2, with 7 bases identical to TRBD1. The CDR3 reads CASSQGDRANGELFF. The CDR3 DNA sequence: TGCGCCAGCAGCCAAGGCGACAGGGCTAACGGGGAGCTGTTTTTT.